The 5 T cell receptor beta chains below were found in one sample sequenced in a study of T cells expressing NK-cell markers. TCRdb reprocessed the 5' RACE reads, keeping one entry per CDR3 protein, no DNA. The listing contains 140,000 or so distinct CDR3 sequences. Material: blood T cells: a sorted CD56 or NKG2C T cell subset, CD4+ or CD8+ T cells, or bulk PBMC T cells (not recorded which). Receptor source: a young man in good health.

This chain connects TRBV24-1 to TRBJ2-1; the D call from TCRdb, TRBD2, cannot be confirmed without DNA. Per germline, CDR1 KGHDR and CDR2 SFDVKD. The CDR3 is 17 amino acids. CDR3 in amino acids: CATGDSFSGATVNEQFF.

The CDR3 spells CATSRLKGLKGETQYF. The genes are TRBV15 and TRBJ2-5; TCRdb calls TRBD1, which cannot be checked without DNA. The length of the CDR3 is 16 residues. Germline CDR1 reads LNHNV; CDR2 reads YYDKDF (reference sequence).

The chain employs TRBV7-7 and TRBJ2-1. The CDR3 has 18 residues. In germline, CDR1 is SSHAT, CDR2 FNYEAQ (reference sequence). The CDR3 region is CATQREVSGSLDYNEQFF.

V is TRBV7-2 and J is TRBJ2-6; TCRdb's D call, TRBD1, is unchecked because there is no DNA. Germline CDR1 SGHTA, CDR2 FQGNSA. This CDR3 region has 15 residues. CDR3 loop: CASRDEGAWANVLTF.

The CDR3 sequence: CASSQVSRNYYNEQFF. The chain recombines TRBV4-1 with TRBJ2-1; TCRdb names TRBD1, which stays unverified in the absence of DNA. The CDR3 sequence is 16 residues long. The germline gives CDR1 MGHRA, CDR2 YSYEKL.